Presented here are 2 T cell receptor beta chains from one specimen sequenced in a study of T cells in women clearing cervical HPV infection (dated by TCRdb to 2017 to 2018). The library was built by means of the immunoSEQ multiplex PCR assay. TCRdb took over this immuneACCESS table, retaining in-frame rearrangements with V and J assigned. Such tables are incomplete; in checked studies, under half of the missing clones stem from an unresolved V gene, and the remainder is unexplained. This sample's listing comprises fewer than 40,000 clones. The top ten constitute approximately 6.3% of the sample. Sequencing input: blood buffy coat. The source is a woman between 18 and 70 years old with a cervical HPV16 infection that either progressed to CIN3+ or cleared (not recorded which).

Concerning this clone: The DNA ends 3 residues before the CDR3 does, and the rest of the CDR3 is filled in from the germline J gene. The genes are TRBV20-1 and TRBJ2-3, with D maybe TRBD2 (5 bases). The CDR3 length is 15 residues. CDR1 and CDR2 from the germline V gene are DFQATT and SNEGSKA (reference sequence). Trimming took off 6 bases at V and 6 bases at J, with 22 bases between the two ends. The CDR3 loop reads CSAPDSQNRVDTQYF. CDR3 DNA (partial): TGCAGTGCCCCGGACTCCCAAAATCGGGTGGATACG.

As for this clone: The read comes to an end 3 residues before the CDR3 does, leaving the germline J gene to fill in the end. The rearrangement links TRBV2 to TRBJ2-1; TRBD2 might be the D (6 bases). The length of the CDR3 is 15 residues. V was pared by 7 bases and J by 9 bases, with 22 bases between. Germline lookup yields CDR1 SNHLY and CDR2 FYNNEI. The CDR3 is CASILPCGDVSEQFF. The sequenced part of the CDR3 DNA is TGTGCCAGCATTCTACCCTGCGGGGACGTGTCTGAG.